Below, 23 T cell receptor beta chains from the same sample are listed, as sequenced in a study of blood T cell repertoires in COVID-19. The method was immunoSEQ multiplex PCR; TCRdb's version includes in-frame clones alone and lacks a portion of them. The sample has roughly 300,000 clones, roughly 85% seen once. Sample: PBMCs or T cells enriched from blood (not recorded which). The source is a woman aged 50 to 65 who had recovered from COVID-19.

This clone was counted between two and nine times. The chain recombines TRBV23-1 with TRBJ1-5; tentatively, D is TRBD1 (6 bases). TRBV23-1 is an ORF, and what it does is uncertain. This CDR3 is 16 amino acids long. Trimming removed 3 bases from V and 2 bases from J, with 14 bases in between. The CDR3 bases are TGCGCCAGCAGTCAGCCGTACAGGGACGGCAATCAGCCCCAGCATTTT. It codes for CASSQPYRDGNQPQHF.

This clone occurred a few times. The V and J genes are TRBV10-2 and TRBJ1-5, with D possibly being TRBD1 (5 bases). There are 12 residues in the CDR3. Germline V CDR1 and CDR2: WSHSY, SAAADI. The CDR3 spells CAAGATNQPQHF. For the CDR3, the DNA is TGCGCGGCTGGGGCGACCAATCAGCCCCAGCATTTT.

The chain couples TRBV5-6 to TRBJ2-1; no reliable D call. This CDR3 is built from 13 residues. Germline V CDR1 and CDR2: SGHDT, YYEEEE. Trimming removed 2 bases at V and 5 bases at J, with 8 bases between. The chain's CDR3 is CASSFVGHNEQFF. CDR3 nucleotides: TGTGCCAGCAGCTTCGTGGGCCACAATGAGCAGTTCTTC.

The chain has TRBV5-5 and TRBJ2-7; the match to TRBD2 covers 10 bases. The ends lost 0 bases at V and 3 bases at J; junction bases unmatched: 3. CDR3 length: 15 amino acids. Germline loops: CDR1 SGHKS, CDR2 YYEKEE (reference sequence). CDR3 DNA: TGTGCCAGCAGCTTGGTAGCGGGAGGCCACTACGAGCAGTACTTC. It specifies CASSLVAGGHYEQYF.

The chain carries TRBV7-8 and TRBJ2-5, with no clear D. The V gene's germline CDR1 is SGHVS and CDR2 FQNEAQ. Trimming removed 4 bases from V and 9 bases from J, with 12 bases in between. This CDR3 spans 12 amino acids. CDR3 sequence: CASSSRRLAQYF. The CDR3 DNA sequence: TGTGCCAGCAGCTCTAGACGGTTGGCCCAGTACTTC.

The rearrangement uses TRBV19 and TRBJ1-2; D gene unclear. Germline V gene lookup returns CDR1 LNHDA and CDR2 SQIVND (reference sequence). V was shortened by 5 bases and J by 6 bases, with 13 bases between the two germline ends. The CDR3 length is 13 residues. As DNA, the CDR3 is TGTGCCAGTAGTCCGCGGTTGAGGGATGGCTACACCTTC. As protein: CASSPRLRDGYTF.

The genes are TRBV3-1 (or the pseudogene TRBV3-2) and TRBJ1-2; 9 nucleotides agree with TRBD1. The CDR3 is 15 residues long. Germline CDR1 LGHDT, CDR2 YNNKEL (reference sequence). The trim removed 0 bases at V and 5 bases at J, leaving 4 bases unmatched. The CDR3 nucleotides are TGTGCCAGCAGCCAAGACCCGGACAGGGGATATGGCTACACCTTC. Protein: CASSQDPDRGYGYTF.

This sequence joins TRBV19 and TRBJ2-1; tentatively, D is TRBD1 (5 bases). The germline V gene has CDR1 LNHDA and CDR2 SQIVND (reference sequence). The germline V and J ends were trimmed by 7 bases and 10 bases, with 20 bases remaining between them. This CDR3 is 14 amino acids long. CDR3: CASTPGRQTVEQFF. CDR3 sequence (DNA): TGTGCCAGTACCCCTGGAAGACAGACTGTAGAGCAGTTCTTC. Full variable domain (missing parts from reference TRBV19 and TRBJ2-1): DGGITQSPKYLFRKEGQNVTLSCEQNLNHDAMYWYRQDPGQGLRLIYYSQIVNDFQKGDIAEGYSVSREKKESFPLTVTSAQKNPTAFYLCASTPGRQTVEQFFGPGTRLTVL.

In DNA, the CDR3 is TGTGCCAGCAGCCCCCAGGGGGTGATCAGGACTGAAGAGACCCAGTACTTC. The encoded protein is CASSPQGVIRTEETQYF. The rearrangement joins TRBV9 to TRBJ2-5; the match to TRBD1 covers 7 bases. Unmatched junction bases numbered 15, after V lost 4 bases and J lost 3 bases. Germline CDR1 reads SGDLS; CDR2 reads YYNGEE. The CDR3 is made up of 17 amino acids.

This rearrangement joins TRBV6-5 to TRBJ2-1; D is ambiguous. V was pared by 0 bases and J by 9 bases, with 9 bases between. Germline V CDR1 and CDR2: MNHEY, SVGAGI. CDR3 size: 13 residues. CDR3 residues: CASSYSNAAEQFF. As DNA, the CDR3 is TGTGCCAGCAGTTACTCGAATGCGGCTGAGCAGTTCTTC.

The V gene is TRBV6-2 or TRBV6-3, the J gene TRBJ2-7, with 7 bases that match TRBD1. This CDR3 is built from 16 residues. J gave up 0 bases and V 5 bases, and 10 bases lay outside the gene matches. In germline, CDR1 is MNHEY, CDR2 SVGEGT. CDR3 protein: CASSAMTGFSSYEQYF. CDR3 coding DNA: TGTGCCAGCAGTGCTATGACAGGGTTTAGCTCCTACGAGCAGTACTTC.

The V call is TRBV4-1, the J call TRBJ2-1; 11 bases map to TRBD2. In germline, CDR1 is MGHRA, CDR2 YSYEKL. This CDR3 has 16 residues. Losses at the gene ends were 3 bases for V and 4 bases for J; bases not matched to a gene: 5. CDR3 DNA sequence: TGCGCCAGCAGCCAGCTAGCGGGAGGAATGTACAATGAGCAGTTCTTC. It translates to CASSQLAGGMYNEQFF.

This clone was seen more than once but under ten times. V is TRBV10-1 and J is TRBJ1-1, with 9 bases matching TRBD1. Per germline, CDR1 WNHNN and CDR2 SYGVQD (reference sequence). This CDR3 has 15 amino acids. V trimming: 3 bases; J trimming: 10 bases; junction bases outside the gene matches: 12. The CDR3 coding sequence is TGCGCCAGCAGTGATTTCCCGGGACAGGGTCCCGGAGCTTTCTTT. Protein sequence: CASSDFPGQGPGAFF.

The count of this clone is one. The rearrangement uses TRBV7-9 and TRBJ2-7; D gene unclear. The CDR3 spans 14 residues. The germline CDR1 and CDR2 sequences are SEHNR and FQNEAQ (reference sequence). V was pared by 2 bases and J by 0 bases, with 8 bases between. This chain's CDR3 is CASSLTWPSYEQYF. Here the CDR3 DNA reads TGTGCCAGCAGCTTAACGTGGCCCTCCTACGAGCAGTACTTC. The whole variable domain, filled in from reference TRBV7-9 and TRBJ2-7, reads DTGVSQNPRHKITKRGQNVTFRCDPISEHNRLYWYRQTLGQGPEFLTYFQNEAQLEKSRLLSDRFSAERPKGSFSTLEIQRTEQGDSAMYLCASSLTWPSYEQYFGPGTRLTVT.

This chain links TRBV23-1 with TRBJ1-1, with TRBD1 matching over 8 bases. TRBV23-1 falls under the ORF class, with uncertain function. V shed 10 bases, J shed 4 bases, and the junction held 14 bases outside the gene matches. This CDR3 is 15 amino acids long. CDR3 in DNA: TGCGCCACTACCCCTGGATCGGACAGGGCCACTGAAGCTTTCTTT. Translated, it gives CATTPGSDRATEAFF.

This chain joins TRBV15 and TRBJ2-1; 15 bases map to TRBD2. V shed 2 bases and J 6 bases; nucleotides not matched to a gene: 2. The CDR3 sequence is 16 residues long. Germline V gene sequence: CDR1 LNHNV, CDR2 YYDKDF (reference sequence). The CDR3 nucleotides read TGTGCCACCAGCAGATGGACTAGCGGGAGGGCCAATGAGCAGTTCTTC. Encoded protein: CATSRWTSGRANEQFF.

DNA of the CDR3: TGTGCCAGCAGCCCCGGGGGATATTATGGCTACACCTTC. Its translation is CASSPGGYYGYTF. This sequence joins TRBV7-6 and TRBJ1-2; D perhaps matches TRBD1 (5 bases). Germline lookup yields CDR1 SGHVS and CDR2 FNYEAQ. The CDR3 consists of 13 residues. Between the trimmed V and J ends, which lost 5 bases and 5 bases, there was a span of 12 bases.

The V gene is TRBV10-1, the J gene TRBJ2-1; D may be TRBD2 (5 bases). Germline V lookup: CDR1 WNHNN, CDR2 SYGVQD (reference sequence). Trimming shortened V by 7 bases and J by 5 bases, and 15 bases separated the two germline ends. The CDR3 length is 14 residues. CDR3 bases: TGCGCCAGCATCCAAGCGGAACCCCACAATGAGCAGTTCTTC. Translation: CASIQAEPHNEQFF.

CDR3 in amino acids: CASEGQGAFMRTEAFF. For the CDR3, the DNA is TGTGCCAGTGAGGGACAGGGGGCTTTTATGAGGACTGAAGCTTTCTTT. The J gene is TRBJ1-1, the V gene TRBV19; 12 bases map to TRBD1. CDR3 size: 16 residues. With 8 bases clipped from V and 5 bases from J, the junction kept 12 bases outside the gene matches. Looked up from germline, CDR1 is LNHDA and CDR2 is SQIVND (reference sequence).

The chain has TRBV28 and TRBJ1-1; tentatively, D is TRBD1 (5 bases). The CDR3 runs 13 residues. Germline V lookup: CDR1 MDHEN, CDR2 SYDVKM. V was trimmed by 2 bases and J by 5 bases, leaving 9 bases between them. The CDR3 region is CASSLGAGTEAFF. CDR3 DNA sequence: TGTGCCAGCAGTTTAGGGGCCGGGACTGAAGCTTTCTTT.

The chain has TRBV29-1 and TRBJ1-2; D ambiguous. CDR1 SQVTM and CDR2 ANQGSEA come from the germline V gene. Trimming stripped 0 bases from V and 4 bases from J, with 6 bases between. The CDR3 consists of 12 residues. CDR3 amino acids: CSVEDRSYGYTF. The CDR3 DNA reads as TGCAGCGTTGAAGACAGATCCTATGGCTACACCTTC.

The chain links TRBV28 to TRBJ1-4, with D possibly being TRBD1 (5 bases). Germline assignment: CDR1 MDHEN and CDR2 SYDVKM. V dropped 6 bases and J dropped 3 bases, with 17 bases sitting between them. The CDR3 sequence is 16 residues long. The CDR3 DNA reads TGTGCCAGCAGGCCCCGGGGGACGACGGCTAATGAAAAACTGTTTTTT. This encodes CASRPRGTTANEKLFF.

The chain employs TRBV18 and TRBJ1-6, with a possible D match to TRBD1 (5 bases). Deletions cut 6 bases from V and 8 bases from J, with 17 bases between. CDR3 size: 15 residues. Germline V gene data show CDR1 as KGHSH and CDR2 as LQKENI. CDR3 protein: CASSQNSPGDSPLHF. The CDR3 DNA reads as TGTGCCAGCTCGCAAAATTCACCGGGGGATTCACCCCTCCACTTT.